This TCR beta chain was recorded in a study of cytomegalovirus exposure and HLA in healthy donors. Concerning this clone itself: Its matching antigen is unknown.

The primer mix had 60 Vbeta and 13 Jbeta primers. The assay was immunoSEQ multiplex PCR, and TCRdb's table has in-frame clones only and misses some. Here the sample spans 150,000 to 200,000 clones, around 86% being singletons. Germline assignment: CDR1 MGHRA and CDR2 YSYEKL. CDR3 size: 14 residues. V was pared by 6 bases and J by 0 bases, with 11 bases between. Notes on the study in general: Among the sequence variants, a highly shared cluster was likely an artifact of sequencing. The authors listed around 150 TCR beta chains as cytomegalovirus-associated. Most sequenced TCRs were rare (though some public TCRs occurred in many donors). Later work showed greater clonal expansion in HLA-associated TCR beta chains than in equally common others.

This receptor was taken from a girl aged 2-10 years in good health and CMV-seropositive. Sample: PBMCs. V usage is TRBV4-1 and J usage is TRBJ1-1; no firm D call. CDR3 sequence reads: CASSPTMMNTEAFF. The CDR3 DNA reads as TGCGCCAGCAGTCCCACAATGATGAACACTGAAGCTTTCTTT.